One sample yielded the 7 T cell receptor beta chains listed below, sequenced in a study of shared clonotypes between healthy human individuals. Only in-frame clones appear in the TCRdb table, and some are missing; sequencing was by immunoSEQ multiplex PCR. This table holds 1.5 million to 2.5 million clones, approximately 94% found once. CD45RO-negative CD8 cells positively selected for CCR7 made up the naive population, which excluded terminally differentiated effector memory CD45RA+ cells. The sequencing input was naive CD8+ T cells sorted from blood. The receptors stem from a man between 18 and 29 years old in good health.

Of note for this clone: Other DNA sequences of this sample code for an identical CDR3. The J gene is TRBJ2-7, the V gene TRBV29-1; 9 bases align to TRBD1. The V segment lost 5 bases and the J segment 1 base; nucleotides outside the gene matches: 3. Germline CDR1 and CDR2: SQVTM and ANQGSEA. The CDR3 consists of 13 residues. CDR3 loop: CSVRTGESYEQYF. In nucleotides, the CDR3 is TGCAGCGTTCGGACAGGGGAGTCCTACGAGCAGTACTTC.

This clone was counted once. The chain couples TRBV5-1 to TRBJ2-1; the D call may be TRBD1 or TRBD2 (5 bases each). The CDR3 sequence is 15 residues long. CDR1 is SGHRS, CDR2 YFSETQ, per germline. Trimming stripped 2 bases from V and 4 bases from J, with 13 bases between. The CDR3 loop reads CASSLVGALYNEQFF. The CDR3 nucleotides read TGCGCCAGCAGCTTAGTCGGGGCACTATACAATGAGCAGTTCTTC.

The gene calls are TRBV30 and TRBJ1-1; D gene uncertain. V lost 3 bases, J lost 7 bases, and 9 bases lay in between. Germline V gene sequence: CDR1 GTSNPN, CDR2 SVGIG (reference sequence). The CDR3 runs 11 residues. The CDR3: CAWSLGVEAFF. As DNA, the CDR3 is TGTGCCTGGAGCCTCGGCGTTGAAGCTTTCTTT. The full variable domain, rest sourced from reference TRBV30 and TRBJ1-1, is SQTIHQWPATLVQPVGSPLSLECTVEGTSNPNLYWYRQAAGRGLQLLFYSVGIGQISSEVPQNLSASRPQDRQFILSSKKLLLSDSGFYLCAWSLGVEAFFGQGTRLTVV.

The rearrangement joins TRBV5-1 to TRBJ1-3; D remains unclear. Germline assignment: CDR1 SGHRS and CDR2 YFSETQ. The CDR3 consists of 16 residues. Deletions cut 0 bases from V and 0 bases from J, with 10 bases between. DNA of the CDR3: TGCGCCAGCAGCTTGGAACCGGGGAGCTCTGGAAACACCATATATTTT. Translation gives CASSLEPGSSGNTIYF.

Concerning this clone: The sample contains more than one DNA sequence encoding this CDR3. The CDR3 DNA is TGTGCCAGCAGTGAATTAGCAGGGGTTTACAATGAGCAGTTCTTC. Protein: CASSELAGVYNEQFF. This chain joins TRBV2 and TRBJ2-1; tentative D call: TRBD1 (6 bases). Per the germline V gene, CDR1 is SNHLY and CDR2 is FYNNEI. CDR3 length equals 15 residues. Deletions cut 2 bases from V and 4 bases from J, with 12 bases between.

This clone showed up just a few times. V gene TRBV6-6 combines with J gene TRBJ1-3; maybe TRBD1 (5 bases). The CDR3 consists of 15 residues. Germline-derived CDR1 and CDR2 are MNHNY and SVGAGI (reference sequence). The V gene lost 2 bases and the J gene lost 4 bases, with 12 bases spanning the gap. As DNA, the CDR3 is TGTGCCAGCAGTTACGGAGGGGCGGGCGGAAACACCATATATTTT. Translating gives CASSYGGAGGNTIYF.

The J gene is TRBJ2-5, the V gene TRBV14, with 7 bases aligning to TRBD2. Germline V gene data show CDR1 as SGHDN and CDR2 as FVKESK. V was clipped by 5 bases and J by 3 bases; unmatched bases: 9. This CDR3 is 15 amino acids long. The CDR3 DNA follows: TGTGCCAGCAGCTACCCCGGGACTAACAAAGAGACCCAGTACTTC. Residues: CASSYPGTNKETQYF.